A single sample gave rise to the 29 T cell receptor beta chains below, sequenced in a study of OX40 agonist ivuxolimab in advanced cancers. This table comes from immunoSEQ multiplex PCR, and its TCRdb copy is limited to in-frame clones, with some not included. The table shows 75,000 to 90,000 clones, with about 90% occurring only once. The specimen comprised CD4+ or CD8+ T cells sorted from blood, sampled in a trial of the OX40 agonist ivuxolimab. The source is an adult with an advanced solid tumor such as melanoma, head and neck, liver or kidney cancer.

The CDR3 loop reads CASSLAAGGNLQEQFF. The CDR3 nucleotides are TGTGCCAGCAGTTTAGCAGCGGGGGGGAATCTGCAGGAGCAGTTCTTC. V gene TRBV27 combines with J gene TRBJ2-1, with TRBD2 matching 10 bases. The CDR3 runs 16 residues. V was clipped by 2 bases and J by 10 bases; unmatched bases: 11. CDR1 is MNHEY and CDR2 is SMNVEV in the germline V gene (reference sequence).

The V gene is TRBV6-1, the J gene TRBJ2-7; a possible D gene is TRBD2 (6 bases). Trimming removed 1 base at V and 6 bases at J, with 13 bases between. The CDR3 spans 14 residues. Germline loops: CDR1 MNHNS, CDR2 SASEGT. CDR3: CASSEDIRGSEQYF. CDR3 DNA: TGTGCCAGCAGTGAAGACATTCGGGGGTCCGAGCAGTACTTC.

The rearrangement uses TRBV7-2 and TRBJ2-2; D is uncertain. V gave up 5 bases and J gave up 0 bases, with 7 bases separating them. The CDR3 runs 14 residues. Germline assignment: CDR1 SGHTA and CDR2 FQGNSA. CDR3 nucleotides: TGTGCCAGCAGCCCTGACACGAACACCGGGGAGCTGTTTTTT. As protein: CASSPDTNTGELFF.

In regard to this clone: This CDR3 is also generated by other DNA sequences in the sample. V is TRBV6-1 and J is TRBJ1-2, with TRBD1 identical over 7 bases. V was clipped by 1 base and J by 4 bases; unmatched bases: 3. The CDR3 spans 14 residues. Looked up from germline, CDR1 is MNHNS and CDR2 is SASEGT. CDR3 amino acids: CASSEVGQSYGYTF. As DNA, the CDR3 is TGTGCCAGCAGTGAAGTGGGACAGAGCTATGGCTACACCTTC.

With respect to this clone: Compared with germline, one end of the junction differs, possibly owing to a read error. V and J are TRBV7-2 and TRBJ2-5, with D unclear. Germline V lookup: CDR1 SGHTA, CDR2 FQGNSA. CDR3 length: 11 amino acids. This chain's CDR3 is CASSSTWARNF. The CDR3 DNA follows: TGTGCCAGCAGCTCGACTTGGGCCCGGAACTTC.

This chain uses TRBV11-2 with TRBJ2-7; possibly TRBD2 for D (5 bases). Germline loops: CDR1 SGHAT, CDR2 FQNNGV. The V gene lost 3 bases and the J gene lost 7 bases, with 16 bases spanning the gap. This CDR3 spans 14 amino acids. Written as DNA, the CDR3 is TGTGCCAGCAGCTTTGCACGAACCACGGGGGAGCAGTACTTC. Translation: CASSFARTTGEQYF.

V gene TRBV6-1 combines with J gene TRBJ1-1, with a possible D match to TRBD1 (6 bases). The CDR3 runs to 12 residues. Germline V gene data show CDR1 as MNHNS and CDR2 as SASEGT. The V end was cut by 8 bases, the J end by 6 bases, with 13 bases between. The CDR3 sequence is CASGTGSAEAFF. CDR3 bases: TGTGCCAGCGGCACAGGGTCGGCTGAAGCTTTCTTT.

The rearrangement uses TRBV30 and TRBJ2-6; D might be TRBD1 (6 bases). V was pared by 3 bases and J by 5 bases, with 11 bases between. CDR1 is GTSNPN, CDR2 SVGIG, per germline (reference sequence). The CDR3 covers 14 residues. The CDR3 spells CAWSTQGRANVLTF. CDR3 DNA sequence: TGTGCCTGGAGCACTCAGGGGAGGGCCAACGTCCTGACTTTC.

This chain links TRBV5-1 with TRBJ2-7; D is unresolved. CDR3 length equals 13 residues. The ends were cut back, 5 bases at V and 9 bases at J, with 18 bases in the middle. Germline lookup yields CDR1 SGHRS and CDR2 YFSETQ. CDR3 protein: CASSTFNRETQYF. The CDR3 coding sequence is TGCGCCAGCAGTACGTTTAACCGAGAAACGCAGTACTTC.

The chain uses TRBV28 and TRBJ2-3; TRBD2 is a possible D gene (6 bases). CDR1 is MDHEN, CDR2 SYDVKM, per germline. V was pared by 6 bases and J by 1 base, with 11 bases between. The CDR3 has 14 residues. The CDR3 reads CASSPRGGTDTQYF. CDR3 in DNA: TGTGCCAGCAGCCCGCGGGGCGGCACAGATACGCAGTATTTT.

The chain has TRBV14 and TRBJ1-6; D is uncertain. Germline CDR1 and CDR2: SGHDN and FVKESK. V was cut by 4 bases and J by 7 bases, with 11 bases left in between. The CDR3 extends over 14 amino acids. The CDR3 loop reads CASSLRIENSPLHF. DNA of the CDR3: TGTGCCAGCAGCCTTCGCATAGAAAATTCACCCCTCCACTTT.

This chain connects TRBV27 to TRBJ1-1; 7 bases align to TRBD1. J lost 0 bases, V lost 2 bases, and 6 bases had no gene match. The germline V gene encodes CDR1 MNHEY and CDR2 SMNVEV (reference sequence). The CDR3 sequence is 16 residues long. CDR3 coding DNA: TGTGCCAGCAGTTTAACAAGGGACAGTATGAACACTGAAGCTTTCTTT. Amino acids: CASSLTRDSMNTEAFF.

The chain uses TRBV28 and TRBJ1-6, with a weak D call TRBD1 (6 bases). V was trimmed by 7 bases and J by 9 bases, leaving 19 bases between them. CDR1 MDHEN and CDR2 SYDVKM come from the germline V gene. The CDR3 consists of 15 residues. The CDR3 sequence is CASTPDRPETSPLHF. The CDR3 coding sequence is TGTGCCAGCACCCCCGACAGGCCCGAAACTTCACCCCTCCACTTT.

V is TRBV28 and J is TRBJ2-7; D may correspond to TRBD1 or TRBD2 (5 bases each). The germline V gene encodes CDR1 MDHEN and CDR2 SYDVKM. The CDR3 extends over 14 amino acids. V was trimmed by 2 bases and J by 3 bases, leaving 11 bases between them. CDR3 bases: TGTGCCAGCAGTTTAGGGACCCTCTTCTACGAGCAGTACTTC. Encoded protein: CASSLGTLFYEQYF.

The gene calls are TRBV6-5 and TRBJ2-7; D may match TRBD1 or TRBD2 (6 bases each). The CDR3 totals 13 residues. Trimming shortened V by 10 bases and J by 2 bases, and 15 bases separated the two germline ends. In germline, CDR1 is MNHEY, CDR2 SVGAGI. The CDR3 protein is CATHGGGTYEQYF. CDR3 coding DNA: TGTGCCACCCATGGAGGGGGAACCTACGAGCAGTACTTC.

This clone has a single count. The rearrangement joins TRBV6-1 to TRBJ1-2, with a weak D call TRBD1 (6 bases). The CDR3 contains 13 residues. Trimming took off 5 bases at V and 5 bases at J, with 12 bases between the two ends. The V gene's germline CDR1 is MNHNS and CDR2 SASEGT. CDR3: CASSLDSYYGYTF. CDR3 DNA sequence: TGTGCCAGCAGTTTGGACAGCTATTATGGCTACACCTTC.

This rearrangement joins TRBV29-1 to TRBJ1-1; D possibly corresponds to TRBD1 (6 bases). The V and J ends lost 6 bases and 2 bases respectively, with 16 bases between them. From germline, CDR1 is SQVTM and CDR2 ANQGSEA. There are 14 residues in the CDR3. CDR3 loop: CSVEGTLGNTEAFF. The CDR3 region has the DNA TGCAGCGTGGAGGGGACACTCGGAAACACTGAAGCTTTCTTT.

This chain joins TRBV7-9 and TRBJ2-3, with a possible D match to TRBD2 (5 bases). V lost 6 bases to trimming and J lost 2 bases, with 18 bases between them. Looked up from germline, CDR1 is SEHNR and CDR2 is FQNEAQ (reference sequence). CDR3 length: 16 amino acids. The CDR3 nucleotides read TGTGCCAGCAGATTTCCGGGATCTTCTCTCACAGATACGCAGTATTTT. It encodes CASRFPGSSLTDTQYF.

The rearrangement joins TRBV5-4 to TRBJ2-1; no clear D. The germline CDR1 and CDR2 sequences are SGHNT and YYREEE (reference sequence). The CDR3 covers 16 residues. V was pared by 4 bases and J by 2 bases, with 16 bases between. The chain's CDR3 is CASSPRGVVAYNEQFF. Written as DNA, the CDR3 is TGTGCCAGCAGCCCAAGAGGAGTAGTTGCCTACAATGAGCAGTTCTTC.

The chain joins TRBV11-2 to TRBJ2-7, with TRBD2 matching 7 bases. Germline V gives CDR1 SGHAT, CDR2 FQNNGV. The V and J ends lost 0 bases and 10 bases, in that order; junction bases with no gene match: 3. The CDR3 consists of 12 residues. The CDR3 DNA sequence: TGTGCCAGCAGCTTAGAGGGGACTACCCAGTACTTC. Its translation is CASSLEGTTQYF.

The V gene is TRBV28, the J gene TRBJ2-5; possible D gene TRBD2, 5 bases. CDR1 and CDR2 from the germline V gene are MDHEN and SYDVKM. V was clipped by 6 bases and J by 6 bases, with 17 bases between them. This CDR3 comprises 14 residues. The CDR3 DNA reads as TGTGCCAGCAGCTGGGTGGGTCCGGGGAAGACCCAGTACTTC. This encodes CASSWVGPGKTQYF.

The V and J genes are TRBV6-1 and TRBJ1-2; TRBD1 aligns across 8 bases. The germline V gene has CDR1 MNHNS and CDR2 SASEGT. The length of the CDR3 is 13 residues. V was clipped by 8 bases and J by 8 bases; unmatched bases: 10. DNA of the CDR3: TGTGCCAGCTCGCCGACGACAGGGGTAGGCTACACCTTC. Encoded protein: CASSPTTGVGYTF.

This chain joins TRBV5-1 and TRBJ2-3; D may be TRBD1 (6 bases). The ends were cut back, 6 bases at V and 1 base at J, with 18 bases in the middle. Germline V gene data show CDR1 as SGHRS and CDR2 as YFSETQ. This CDR3 region has 16 residues. The CDR3 nucleotides read TGCGCCAGCACCTCCGCCATGGCAGGGGGCACAGATACGCAGTATTTT. It yields the protein CASTSAMAGGTDTQYF.

The rearrangement uses TRBV18 and TRBJ2-1; TRBD1 matches 7 bases. Germline V CDR1 and CDR2: KGHSH, LQKENI. Trimming at V came to 1 base and at J to 5 bases, leaving 11 bases not matched to a gene. The CDR3 runs to 17 residues. The CDR3 sequence: CASSPLGQLAAHNEQFF. The DNA of the CDR3 is TGTGCCAGCTCACCACTGGGACAGCTGGCCGCACACAATGAGCAGTTCTTC.

The rearrangement uses TRBV5-4 and TRBJ1-4; maybe TRBD1 (5 bases). This CDR3 has 16 amino acids. V shed 3 bases and J shed 0 bases, with 12 bases lying between them. Germline V CDR1 and CDR2: SGHNT, YYREEE (reference sequence). CDR3: CASSSGGAATNEKLFF. For the CDR3, the DNA is TGTGCCAGCAGCTCCGGTGGGGCAGCAACTAATGAAAAACTGTTTTTT.

The chain recombines TRBV4-1 with TRBJ2-7, with TRBD1 as a possible D gene (5 bases). The CDR3 is 14 amino acids. Trimming stripped 1 base from V and 2 bases from J, with 9 bases between. Per the germline V gene, CDR1 is MGHRA and CDR2 is YSYEKL. The CDR3 bases are TGCGCCAGCAGCCAAGCAGACAGAACCTACGAGCAGTACTTC. Protein product: CASSQADRTYEQYF.

This clone was seen just once. The genes are TRBV6-5 and TRBJ1-2; possible D gene TRBD1, 6 bases. CDR1 and CDR2 from the germline V gene are MNHEY and SVGAGI. This CDR3 has 15 amino acids. Trimming cost V 2 bases and J 3 bases, with 13 bases left between them. CDR3 loop: CASSYTLTGDYGYTF. The CDR3, as DNA: TGTGCCAGCAGTTACACCCTGACAGGTGACTATGGCTACACCTTC.

J is TRBJ2-1 and V is TRBV6-5; tentatively, D is TRBD2 (5 bases). CDR1 is MNHEY, CDR2 SVGAGI, per germline. This CDR3 region has 16 residues. The V end was cut by 3 bases, the J end by 4 bases, with 16 bases between. CDR3 nucleotide sequence: TGTGCCAGCAGTTATAATCCAGCGGCCAAGTACAATGAGCAGTTCTTC. This translates into CASSYNPAAKYNEQFF.

This chain links TRBV7-2 with TRBJ2-7; D not certain. This CDR3 is 14 amino acids long. CDR1 SGHTA and CDR2 FQGNSA come from the germline V gene. Trimming took off 0 bases at V and 2 bases at J, with 8 bases between the two ends. The CDR3: CASSLAKQTYEQYF. The CDR3 DNA sequence: TGTGCCAGCAGCTTAGCAAAACAGACCTACGAGCAGTACTTC.